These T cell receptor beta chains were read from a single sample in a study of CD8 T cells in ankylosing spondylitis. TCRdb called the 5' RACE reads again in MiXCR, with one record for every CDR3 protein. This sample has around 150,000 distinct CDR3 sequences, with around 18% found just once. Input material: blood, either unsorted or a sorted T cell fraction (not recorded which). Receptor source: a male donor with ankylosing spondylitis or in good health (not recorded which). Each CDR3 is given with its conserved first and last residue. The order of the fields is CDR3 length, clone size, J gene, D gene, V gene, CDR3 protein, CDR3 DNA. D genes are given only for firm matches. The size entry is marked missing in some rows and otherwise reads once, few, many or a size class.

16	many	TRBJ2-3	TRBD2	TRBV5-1	CASSLRGLAGGDTQYF	TGCGCCAGCAGCTTGCGAGGACTAGCGGGGGGAGATACGCAGTATTTT
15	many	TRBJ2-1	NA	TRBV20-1	CSASSPGVSFNEQFF	TGCAGTGCTAGTAGTCCGGGAGTAAGTTTCAATGAGCAGTTCTTC
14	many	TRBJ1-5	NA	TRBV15	CATSRDRVGQPQHF	TGTGCCACCAGCAGAGACAGGGTCGGTCAGCCCCAGCATTTT
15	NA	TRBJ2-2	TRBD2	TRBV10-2	CASSDWREKGGELFF	TGCGCCAGCAGTGATTGGCGGGAGAAGGGCGGGGAGCTGTTTTTT
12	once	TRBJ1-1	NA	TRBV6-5	CASSRGDTEAFF	TGTGCCAGCAGTCGCGGTGACACTGAAGCTTTCTTT
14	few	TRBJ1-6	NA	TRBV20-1	CSAPRGGILGPLHF	TGCAGTGCCCCGAGGGGGGGAATTCTTGGTCCCCTCCACTTT
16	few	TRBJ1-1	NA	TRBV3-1	CASSQARWAGNTEAFF	TGTGCCAGCAGCCAAGCTCGGTGGGCAGGCAACACTGAAGCTTTCTTT
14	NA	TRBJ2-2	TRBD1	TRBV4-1	CASSPDRATGELFF	TGCGCCAGCAGCCCGGACAGGGCCACCGGGGAGCTGTTTTTT
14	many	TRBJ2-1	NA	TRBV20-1	CSARGQSSYNEQFF	TGCAGTGCTAGAGGACAAAGCTCCTACAATGAGCAGTTCTTC
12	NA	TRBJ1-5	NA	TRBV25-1	CASSEFSGPQHF	TGTGCCAGCAGTGAATTCAGTGGGCCCCAGCATTTT
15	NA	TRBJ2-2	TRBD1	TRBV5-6	CASSFRDRATGELFF	TGTGCCAGCAGCTTCCGGGACAGGGCCACCGGGGAGCTGTTTTTT
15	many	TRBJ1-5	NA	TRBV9	CASSPTSGVNQPQHF	TGTGCCAGCAGCCCAACTTCAGGGGTCAATCAGCCCCAGCATTTT
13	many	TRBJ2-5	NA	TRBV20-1	CSAAIGSQETQYF	TGCAGTGCGGCGATAGGGAGCCAAGAGACCCAGTACTTC
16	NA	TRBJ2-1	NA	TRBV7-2	CASSFSTVITYNEQFF	TGTGCCAGCAGCTTCTCGACAGTCATCACCTACAATGAGCAGTTCTTC
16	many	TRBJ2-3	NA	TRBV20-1	CSASFSTRTGTDTQYF	TGCAGTGCTAGCTTCTCCACTAGGACGGGCACAGATACGCAGTATTTT
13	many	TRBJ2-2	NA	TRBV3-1	CASSYANTGELFF	TGTGCCAGCAGCTACGCGAACACCGGGGAGCTGTTTTTT
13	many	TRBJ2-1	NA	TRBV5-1	CASSSPSYNEQFF	TGCGCCAGCAGCTCCCCTTCCTACAATGAGCAGTTCTTC
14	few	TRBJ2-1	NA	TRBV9	CASSHEGLYNEQFF	TGTGCCAGCAGCCACGAGGGGCTCTACAATGAGCAGTTCTTC
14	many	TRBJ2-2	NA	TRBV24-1	CATSDFGVTGELFF	TGTGCCACCAGTGATTTCGGGGTCACCGGGGAGCTGTTTTTT
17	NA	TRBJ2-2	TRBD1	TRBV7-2	CASSLAQRGRLIGELFF	TGTGCCAGCAGCTTAGCGCAGAGGGGGCGTCTGATCGGGGAGCTGTTTTTT
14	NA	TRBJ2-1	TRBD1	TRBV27	CASSHDRAYNEQFF	TGTGCCAGCAGTCACGACAGGGCCTACAATGAGCAGTTCTTC
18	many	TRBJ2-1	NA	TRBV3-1	CASSPNSPGRGWVNEQFF	TGTGCCAGCAGCCCTAATTCACCCGGTCGGGGGTGGGTTAATGAGCAGTTCTTC
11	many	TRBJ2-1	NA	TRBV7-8	CASSYYNEQFF	TGTGCCAGCAGCTATTACAATGAGCAGTTCTTC
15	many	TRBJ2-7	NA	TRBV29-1	CSVEKTGDSSYEQYF	TGCAGCGTTGAGAAAACCGGGGATAGCTCCTACGAGCAGTACTTC
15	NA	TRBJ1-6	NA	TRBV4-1	CASSQDPGTSAPLHF	TGCGCCAGCAGCCAAGATCCGGGGACCTCGGCACCCCTCCACTTT
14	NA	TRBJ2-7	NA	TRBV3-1	CVSSRRDGSYEQYF	TGTGTCAGCAGCCGCAGAGACGGATCCTACGAGCAGTACTTC
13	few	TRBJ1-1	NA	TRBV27	CASRDGLNTEAFF	TGTGCCAGCAGAGACGGGCTGAACACTGAAGCTTTCTTT
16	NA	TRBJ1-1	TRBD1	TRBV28	CASSLSRHRGGTEAFF	TGTGCCAGCAGTTTATCTCGACACAGGGGTGGGACTGAAGCTTTCTTT
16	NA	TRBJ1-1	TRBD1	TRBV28	CASSLTRGRWNTEAFF	TGTGCCAGCAGTTTAACCAGGGGGCGTTGGAACACTGAAGCTTTCTTT